This is a list of T cell receptor beta chains from one sample in a study of control samples from healthy donors and cancer patients. Assay used: immunoSEQ multiplex PCR; TCRdb lists only in-frame clones, some missing. The sample lists about 270,000 clones, over 70% occurring once. Sequencing was performed on PBMCs. The source of these receptors is a woman between 55 and 75 years old with lung cancer. Both conserved end residues are part of each CDR3. D genes are given only for firm matches. The size entry is marked missing in some rows and otherwise reads once, few, many or a size class.

CDR3 length: 13
V gene: TRBV7-2
clone size: .
J gene: TRBJ1-1
D gene: .
CDR3 protein: CASSWASNTEAFF
CDR3 DNA: TGTGCCAGCAGCTGGGCCTCGAACACTGAAGCTTTCTTT

CDR3 length: 13
V gene: TRBV7-8
clone size: .
J gene: TRBJ1-2
D gene: TRBD1
CDR3 protein: CASRKDRAGGYTF
CDR3 DNA: TGTGCCAGCAGAAAAGACAGGGCGGGTGGCTACACCTTC

CDR3 length: 14
V gene: TRBV5-1
clone size: .
J gene: TRBJ2-3
D gene: .
CDR3 protein: CASSLGQATDTQYF
CDR3 DNA: TGCGCCAGCAGCTTGGGGCAGGCAACGGATACGCAGTATTTT

CDR3 length: 14
V gene: TRBV28
clone size: .
J gene: TRBJ1-2
D gene: TRBD1
CDR3 protein: CASSPTGGDYGYTF
CDR3 DNA: TGTGCCAGCAGTCCGACAGGGGGCGACTATGGCTACACCTTC

CDR3 length: 14
V gene: TRBV5-1
clone size: .
J gene: TRBJ1-2
D gene: .
CDR3 protein: CASSAEGGDYGYTF
CDR3 DNA: TGCGCCAGCAGCGCGGAGGGAGGCGACTATGGCTACACCTTC

CDR3 length: 13
V gene: TRBV7-3
clone size: once
J gene: TRBJ1-5
D gene: .
CDR3 protein: CASSLESNQPQHF
CDR3 DNA: TGTGCCAGCAGCTTAGAATCTAATCAGCCCCAGCATTTT

CDR3 length: 13
V gene: TRBV18
clone size: .
J gene: TRBJ2-7
D gene: TRBD1
CDR3 protein: CASSPGDRGEQYF
CDR3 DNA: TGTGCCAGCTCACCTGGGGACAGGGGCGAGCAGTACTTC

CDR3 length: 14
V gene: TRBV5-5
clone size: .
J gene: TRBJ2-2
D gene: TRBD2
CDR3 protein: CASSWGGIAGELFF
CDR3 DNA: TGTGCCAGCAGCTGGGGAGGGATTGCCGGGGAGCTGTTTTTT

CDR3 length: 14
V gene: TRBV5-1
clone size: .
J gene: TRBJ1-2
D gene: .
CDR3 protein: CASSPEAGNFGYTF
CDR3 DNA: TGCGCCAGCAGCCCGGAGGCAGGGAACTTCGGCTACACCTTC

CDR3 length: 13
V gene: TRBV7-9
clone size: .
J gene: TRBJ1-4
D gene: .
CDR3 protein: CASSASYGEKLFF
CDR3 DNA: TGTGCCAGCAGCGCCTCTTATGGCGAAAAACTGTTTTTT

CDR3 length: 13
V gene: TRBV27
clone size: .
J gene: TRBJ2-5
D gene: .
CDR3 protein: CASSLSAQETQYF
CDR3 DNA: TGTGCCAGCAGTTTATCGGCCCAAGAGACCCAGTACTTC

CDR3 length: 15
V gene: TRBV6-5
clone size: .
J gene: TRBJ2-7
D gene: .
CDR3 protein: CASSYGRGQTYEQYF
CDR3 DNA: TGTGCCAGCAGTTACGGTCGCGGTCAGACCTACGAGCAGTACTTC

CDR3 length: 11
V gene: TRBV12-3/TRBV12-4
clone size: few
J gene: TRBJ1-1
D gene: .
CDR3 protein: CASSYRAGAFF
CDR3 DNA: TGTGCCAGCAGTTACAGGGCTGGAGCTTTCTTT

CDR3 length: 15
V gene: TRBV7-8
clone size: once
J gene: TRBJ1-5
D gene: .
CDR3 protein: CASSLGLGNNQPQHF
CDR3 DNA: TGTGCCAGCAGCTTAGGATTAGGGAACAATCAGCCCCAGCATTTT

CDR3 length: 13
V gene: TRBV7-8
clone size: .
J gene: TRBJ1-2
D gene: TRBD1
CDR3 protein: CASSRKTGDGYTF
CDR3 DNA: TGTGCCAGCAGCCGGAAGACAGGGGACGGCTACACCTTC

CDR3 length: 16
V gene: TRBV18
clone size: .
J gene: TRBJ1-1
D gene: .
CDR3 protein: CASSPMADFMSTEAFF
CDR3 DNA: TGTGCCAGCTCACCTATGGCGGATTTCATGAGCACTGAAGCTTTCTTT

CDR3 length: 14
V gene: TRBV29-1
clone size: .
J gene: TRBJ2-4
D gene: TRBD1
CDR3 protein: CSVEDRGSKNIQYF
CDR3 DNA: TGCAGCGTTGAGGACAGGGGTTCCAAAAACATTCAGTACTTC

CDR3 length: 14
V gene: TRBV10-1
clone size: .
J gene: TRBJ1-6
D gene: .
CDR3 protein: CASSRDGYNSPLHF
CDR3 DNA: TGCGCCAGCAGTCGGGACGGTTATAATTCACCCCTCCACTTT

CDR3 length: 13
V gene: TRBV6-5
clone size: .
J gene: TRBJ1-2
D gene: .
CDR3 protein: CASSYQQGLGYTF
CDR3 DNA: TGTGCCAGCAGTTACCAACAGGGACTTGGCTACACCTTC

CDR3 length: 12
V gene: TRBV28
clone size: .
J gene: TRBJ1-1
D gene: .
CDR3 protein: CASSPPDSDPFF
CDR3 DNA: TGTGCCAGCAGTCCCCCCGACAGTGATCCTTTCTTT

CDR3 length: 14
V gene: TRBV10-3
clone size: .
J gene: TRBJ2-7
D gene: TRBD1
CDR3 protein: CAIRSDRGRYEQYF
CDR3 DNA: TGTGCCATCAGATCGGACAGGGGGCGATACGAGCAGTACTTC

CDR3 length: 15
V gene: TRBV5-1
clone size: .
J gene: TRBJ2-7
D gene: TRBD2
CDR3 protein: CASGTGTSGLEEQYF
CDR3 DNA: TGCGCCAGCGGCACCGGGACTAGCGGGTTGGAGGAGCAGTACTTC

CDR3 length: 16
V gene: TRBV20-1
clone size: .
J gene: TRBJ2-5
D gene: TRBD2
CDR3 protein: CSASTSSGASQETQYF
CDR3 DNA: TGCAGTGCTAGTACATCTAGCGGGGCCTCCCAAGAGACCCAGTACTTC

CDR3 length: 12
V gene: TRBV10-1
clone size: .
J gene: TRBJ1-5
D gene: TRBD1
CDR3 protein: CASRGQGKPQHF
CDR3 DNA: TGCGCCAGCAGGGGACAGGGGAAGCCCCAGCATTTT

CDR3 length: 15
V gene: TRBV5-1
clone size: .
J gene: TRBJ2-5
D gene: .
CDR3 protein: CASSLQTRPQETQYF
CDR3 DNA: TGCGCCAGCAGCTTGCAAACGAGACCCCAAGAGACCCAGTACTTC

CDR3 length: 15
V gene: TRBV6-5
clone size: .
J gene: TRBJ1-5
D gene: TRBD1
CDR3 protein: CASSRAGTGNQPQHF
CDR3 DNA: TGTGCCAGCAGTCGGGCCGGGACAGGCAATCAGCCCCAGCATTTT

CDR3 length: 13
V gene: TRBV3-1/TRBV3-2
clone size: .
J gene: TRBJ2-2
D gene: .
CDR3 protein: CASGLTSPGELFF
CDR3 DNA: TGTGCCAGCGGACTAACTAGTCCCGGGGAGCTGTTTTTT

CDR3 length: 14
V gene: TRBV4-1
clone size: .
J gene: TRBJ1-2
D gene: .
CDR3 protein: CASSQAQNLGGYTF
CDR3 DNA: TGCGCCAGCAGCCAAGCCCAGAACCTGGGAGGCTACACCTTC

CDR3 length: 13
V gene: TRBV12-3/TRBV12-4
clone size: .
J gene: TRBJ1-1
D gene: .
CDR3 protein: CASSRQQNTEAFF
CDR3 DNA: TGTGCCAGCAGCCGACAGCAGAACACTGAAGCTTTCTTT

CDR3 length: 15
V gene: TRBV9
clone size: .
J gene: TRBJ2-3
D gene: TRBD2
CDR3 protein: CASSVRSGSADTQYF
CDR3 DNA: TGTGCCAGCAGCGTACGTAGCGGGAGCGCAGATACGCAGTATTTT

CDR3 length: 14
V gene: TRBV28
clone size: .
J gene: TRBJ2-7
D gene: TRBD2
CDR3 protein: CASSFLAGPYEQYF
CDR3 DNA: TGTGCCAGCAGTTTCCTAGCGGGACCCTACGAGCAGTACTTC

CDR3 length: 15
V gene: TRBV19
clone size: .
J gene: TRBJ2-3
D gene: TRBD1
CDR3 protein: CASSAGGLSTDTQYF
CDR3 DNA: TGTGCCAGTAGCGCAGGGGGCCTAAGCACAGATACGCAGTATTTT

CDR3 length: 15
V gene: TRBV7-9
clone size: .
J gene: TRBJ1-4
D gene: .
CDR3 protein: CASSLPGRLNEKLFF
CDR3 DNA: TGTGCCAGCAGCTTACCCGGTCGCCTTAATGAAAAACTGTTTTTT

CDR3 length: 14
V gene: TRBV27
clone size: once
J gene: TRBJ2-1
D gene: TRBD1
CDR3 protein: CASHPGQGRSEQFF
CDR3 DNA: TGTGCCAGTCACCCGGGACAGGGGCGTAGTGAGCAGTTCTTC

CDR3 length: 15
V gene: TRBV3-1/TRBV3-2
clone size: few
J gene: TRBJ1-5
D gene: TRBD1
CDR3 protein: CASSQGTGGSQPQHF
CDR3 DNA: TGTGCCAGCAGCCAAGGGACAGGGGGCAGTCAGCCCCAGCATTTT

CDR3 length: 13
V gene: TRBV12-3/TRBV12-4
clone size: .
J gene: TRBJ2-7
D gene: .
CDR3 protein: CASSLAGGGEQYF
CDR3 DNA: TGTGCCAGCAGTTTAGCGGGAGGGGGCGAGCAGTACTTC

CDR3 length: 17
V gene: TRBV11-2
clone size: .
J gene: TRBJ2-5
D gene: TRBD2
CDR3 protein: CASSLDPREARFETQYF
CDR3 DNA: TGTGCCAGCAGCTTAGATCCACGGGAGGCCCGGTTCGAGACCCAGTACTTC

CDR3 length: 12
V gene: TRBV13
clone size: few
J gene: TRBJ1-1
D gene: .
CDR3 protein: CASSLGNTEAFF
CDR3 DNA: TGTGCCAGCAGCTTAGGGAACACTGAAGCTTTCTTT

CDR3 length: 14
V gene: TRBV2
clone size: .
J gene: TRBJ2-5
D gene: .
CDR3 protein: CASSLTDVQETQYF
CDR3 DNA: TGTGCCAGCTCGTTGACGGACGTACAAGAGACCCAGTACTTC

CDR3 length: 14
V gene: TRBV7-2
clone size: .
J gene: TRBJ2-4
D gene: TRBD1
CDR3 protein: CASRSGQGANIQYF
CDR3 DNA: TGTGCCAGCAGATCCGGCCAGGGGGCGAACATTCAGTACTTC

CDR3 length: 14
V gene: TRBV6-5
clone size: .
J gene: TRBJ1-1
D gene: .
CDR3 protein: CASSYRGEDTEAFF
CDR3 DNA: TGTGCCAGCAGTTACAGGGGGGAGGACACTGAAGCTTTCTTT

CDR3 length: 15
V gene: TRBV10-2
clone size: .
J gene: TRBJ2-2
D gene: TRBD2
CDR3 protein: CASKLTSENTGELFF
CDR3 DNA: TGCGCCAGCAAGCTCACTAGCGAAAACACCGGGGAGCTGTTTTTT

CDR3 length: 14
V gene: TRBV7-2
clone size: .
J gene: TRBJ1-1
D gene: TRBD1
CDR3 protein: CASSLQGANTEAFF
CDR3 DNA: TGTGCCAGCAGCTTACAGGGGGCGAACACTGAAGCTTTCTTT

CDR3 length: 12
V gene: TRBV6-5
clone size: .
J gene: TRBJ1-2
D gene: .
CDR3 protein: CASKGDNYGYTF
CDR3 DNA: TGTGCCAGCAAGGGGGACAACTATGGCTACACCTTC

CDR3 length: 13
V gene: TRBV7-9
clone size: few
J gene: TRBJ1-5
D gene: .
CDR3 protein: CASSRSGNQPQHF
CDR3 DNA: TGTGCCAGCAGTCGTAGCGGTAATCAGCCCCAGCATTTT

CDR3 length: 15
V gene: TRBV5-1
clone size: .
J gene: TRBJ2-2
D gene: .
CDR3 protein: CASSLQGPNTGELFF
CDR3 DNA: TGCGCCAGCAGCTTGCAGGGGCCAAACACCGGGGAGCTGTTTTTT

CDR3 length: 13
V gene: TRBV12-3/TRBV12-4
clone size: .
J gene: TRBJ1-1
D gene: .
CDR3 protein: CASSRIQNTEAFF
CDR3 DNA: TGTGCCAGCAGTCGAATACAGAACACTGAAGCTTTCTTT